Listed here are 27 T cell receptor beta chains from one sample, sequenced in a study of cytomegalovirus exposure and HLA in healthy donors listed by TCRdb under 2017. The library was built by means of the immunoSEQ multiplex PCR assay. The multiplex PCR relied on a mix of 60 forward primers for TCR Vbeta segments and 13 reverse primers for TCR Jbeta segments. TCRdb took over this immuneACCESS table, retaining in-frame rearrangements with V and J assigned. Such tables are incomplete; in checked studies, under half of the missing clones stem from an unresolved V gene, and the remainder is unexplained. The sample table contains 150,000 to 200,000 clones; only one count was recorded for 75% to 85% of them. Together, the top ten hold approximately 13% of the sample. Material for sequencing was PBMCs. Source of these receptors: a woman in her forties or fifties in good health and CMV-seropositive.

The chain carries TRBV25-1 and TRBJ1-6; unclear D gene. The germline V gene has CDR1 MGHDK and CDR2 SYGVNS. The CDR3 extends over 15 amino acids. The V end was cut by 8 bases, the J end by 1 base, with 12 bases between. The CDR3 reads CASSSGLSYNSPLHF. The CDR3 nucleotides are TGTGCCAGCTCGTCTGGGCTTTCCTATAATTCACCCCTCCACTTT.

The genes are TRBV13 and TRBJ2-5; possibly TRBD1 for D (6 bases). The germline V gene encodes CDR1 PRHDT and CDR2 FYEKMQ (reference sequence). V was pared by 3 bases and J by 5 bases, with 10 bases between. This CDR3 is 13 amino acids long. The CDR3 region is CASSLGAGETQYF. CDR3 DNA sequence: TGTGCCAGCAGCTTGGGGGCTGGGGAGACCCAGTACTTC.

This clone was recorded a few times. The V call is TRBV6-1, the J call TRBJ1-5; tentatively, D is TRBD1 (5 bases). Trimming cost V 1 base and J 9 bases, with 16 bases left between them. Germline values: CDR1 MNHNS, CDR2 SASEGT. There are 15 residues in the CDR3. CDR3 in DNA: TGTGCCAGCAGTGAAGGGGGCAGATTGCCCTGGCCCCAGCATTTT. Translating it yields CASSEGGRLPWPQHF.

This CDR3 reads CASSESVMNTEAFF. The CDR3 DNA reads TGTGCCAGCAGTGAATCGGTGATGAACACTGAAGCTTTCTTT. The chain combines TRBV2 with TRBJ1-1; D is ambiguous. The CDR3 runs 14 residues. V gave up 2 bases and J gave up 0 bases, with 7 bases separating them. Germline CDR1 SNHLY, CDR2 FYNNEI.

V usage is TRBV29-1 and J usage is TRBJ1-2; D unresolved. Between the trimmed V and J ends, which lost 4 bases and 7 bases, there was a span of 13 bases. The germline gives CDR1 SQVTM, CDR2 ANQGSEA. The CDR3 is 12 amino acids. CDR3: CSVGDNGVGYTF. DNA for the CDR3: TGCAGCGTTGGCGATAACGGGGTTGGCTACACCTTC.

The chain joins TRBV10-3 to TRBJ1-2, with D perhaps matching TRBD1 (5 bases). CDR1 is ENHRY and CDR2 is SYGVKD in the germline V gene. The V end lost 0 bases, the J end lost 4 bases, and 9 bases lay between the germline ends. The CDR3 runs to 14 residues. Written as DNA, the CDR3 is TGTGCCATCAGTGAGTCAGGGGTAGGCTATGGCTACACCTTC. Translation: CAISESGVGYGYTF.

This chain links TRBV5-1 with TRBJ1-5, with TRBD1 matching over 7 bases. The V gene end was trimmed by 0 bases and the J gene end by 8 bases; junction bases not matched to a gene: 2. CDR1 and CDR2 (germline): SGHRS, YFSETQ. This CDR3 is 13 amino acids long. The CDR3 here is CASSLGQGEPQHF. The DNA of the CDR3 is TGCGCCAGCAGCTTGGGACAGGGAGAGCCCCAGCATTTT.

This chain links TRBV11-3 with TRBJ2-1; 8 bases match TRBD2. This CDR3 comprises 15 residues. The V gene end was trimmed by 0 bases and the J gene end by 5 bases; junction bases not matched to a gene: 3. Per germline, CDR1 SGHNT and CDR2 YENEEA. The CDR3 spells CASSLEGGGNNEQFF. The CDR3 coding sequence is TGTGCCAGCAGCTTAGAAGGCGGGGGGAACAATGAGCAGTTCTTC.

This clone was picked up a small number of times. The V call is TRBV6-1, the J call TRBJ2-3; D perhaps matches TRBD2 (6 bases). Deletions cut 4 bases from V and 1 base from J, with 9 bases between. The CDR3 is 14 residues long. Germline V gene sequence: CDR1 MNHNS, CDR2 SASEGT. In DNA, the CDR3 is TGTGCCAGCAGTGTCAGGGAGGGCACAGATACGCAGTATTTT. Translating gives CASSVREGTDTQYF.

The V gene is TRBV6-1, the J gene TRBJ1-6; D perhaps matches TRBD1 (6 bases). The V gene's germline CDR1 is MNHNS and CDR2 SASEGT. CDR3 length: 15 residues. Trimming left V 3 bases short and J 6 bases short, with 12 bases between. CDR3 in amino acids: CASSEQGLGNSPLHF. The CDR3 DNA is TGTGCCAGCAGTGAGCAGGGGTTAGGTAATTCACCCCTCCACTTT.

As to this clone: One end of the junction does not line up with germline, which may come from a read error. This sample includes further DNA sequences coding for the same CDR3. The CDR3 protein is CASSLSTAGTDTQYF. In DNA form, the CDR3 reads TGCGCCAGCAGCTTGAGCACGGCGGGAACAGATACACAGTATTTT. This chain uses TRBV5-1 with TRBJ2-3, with a possible D match to TRBD2 (6 bases). The CDR3 length is 15 residues. CDR1 and CDR2 (germline): SGHRS, YFSETQ.

The genes are TRBV13 and TRBJ2-5; 11 positions agree with TRBD2. CDR1 is PRHDT and CDR2 is FYEKMQ in the germline V gene (reference sequence). The CDR3 loop spans 15 amino acids. J lost 3 bases, V lost 5 bases, and 5 bases had no gene match. The CDR3 DNA follows: TGTGCCAGCAGCCTCTATAGCGGGGGGGAAGAGACCCAGTACTTC. It yields the protein CASSLYSGGEETQYF.

V and J are TRBV29-1 and TRBJ1-2, with TRBD1 matching over 10 bases. Unmatched junction bases numbered 8, after V lost 4 bases and J lost 6 bases. Germline loops: CDR1 SQVTM, CDR2 ANQGSEA. The CDR3 consists of 14 residues. CDR3 loop: CSVVPGQGIDGYTF. In DNA form, the CDR3 reads TGCAGCGTTGTCCCGGGACAGGGGATCGATGGCTACACCTTC.

The chain couples TRBV18 to TRBJ2-2, with a weak D call TRBD2 (6 bases). The CDR3 covers 16 residues. CDR1 is KGHSH, CDR2 LQKENI, per germline. V gave up 2 bases and J gave up 1 base, with 11 bases separating them. The CDR3: CASSPAEGLNTGELFF. The DNA of the CDR3 is TGTGCCAGCTCACCAGCGGAGGGGTTGAACACCGGGGAGCTGTTTTTT.

The rearrangement links TRBV2 to TRBJ2-7; 10 bases map to TRBD2. V shed 8 bases and J 4 bases; nucleotides not matched to a gene: 8. Germline V lookup: CDR1 SNHLY, CDR2 FYNNEI. The CDR3 spans 14 residues. The CDR3 protein is CASVTSGASYEQYF. The CDR3 nucleotides are TGTGCCAGCGTTACTAGCGGGGCCTCTTACGAGCAGTACTTC.

The chain links TRBV2 to TRBJ1-3; 7 bases fit TRBD1. The CDR3 covers 15 residues. Trimming removed 6 bases from V and 0 bases from J; junction bases left unmatched: 5. Germline V gene lookup returns CDR1 SNHLY and CDR2 FYNNEI. The CDR3: CASSRGYDSGNTIYF. CDR3 in DNA: TGTGCCAGCAGCAGGGGGTATGACTCTGGAAACACCATATATTTT.

The V call is TRBV5-1, the J call TRBJ1-1; 7 nucleotides line up with TRBD1. The germline gives CDR1 SGHRS, CDR2 YFSETQ. J was trimmed by 2 bases and V by 4 bases; bases with no gene match: 8. The CDR3 is 15 amino acids. The CDR3 bases are TGCGCCAGCAGCCCGGAAGGGGGCTATAACACTGAAGCTTTCTTT. It specifies CASSPEGGYNTEAFF.

The rearrangement links TRBV5-1 to TRBJ1-1; 9 bases map to TRBD1. This CDR3 spans 17 amino acids. CDR1 and CDR2 from the germline V gene are SGHRS and YFSETQ. V dropped 4 bases and J dropped 0; count of bases not matched to a gene: 10. The CDR3 DNA is TGCGCCAGCAGCCCCTGGACAGGGGATGGCATGAACACTGAAGCTTTCTTT. Translated: CASSPWTGDGMNTEAFF.

This rearrangement joins TRBV5-1 to TRBJ1-2, with 10 bases that match TRBD1. Germline CDR1 is SGHRS and CDR2 is YFSETQ. CDR3 length equals 15 residues. Losses at the gene ends were 6 bases for V and 6 bases for J; bases not matched to a gene: 11. The CDR3 loop is CASTQTPGQGNGYTF. CDR3 sequence (DNA): TGCGCCAGCACCCAAACACCGGGACAGGGGAATGGCTACACCTTC.

This clone was seen a handful of times. The J gene is TRBJ2-5, the V gene TRBV10-3; tentative D call: TRBD1 (6 bases). Germline lookup yields CDR1 ENHRY and CDR2 SYGVKD. The V gene lost 6 bases and the J gene lost 0 bases, with 11 bases spanning the gap. CDR3 length equals 14 residues. The CDR3 is CAIRRNRDQETQYF. Written as DNA, the CDR3 is TGTGCCATCAGGAGGAACAGGGACCAAGAGACCCAGTACTTC.

The chain has TRBV2 and TRBJ2-3; possible D gene TRBD1, 5 bases. CDR3 size: 11 residues. V lost 6 bases, J lost 5 bases, and 6 bases lay in between. Germline V gives CDR1 SNHLY, CDR2 FYNNEI. CDR3 in DNA: TGTGCCAGCAGCGACAGAGATACGCAGTATTTT. Translating it yields CASSDRDTQYF.

The V gene is TRBV30, the J gene TRBJ1-3, with 7 bases lining up with TRBD1. The CDR3 runs 17 residues. The V gene's germline CDR1 is GTSNPN and CDR2 SVGIG (reference sequence). V was clipped by 0 bases and J by 3 bases; unmatched bases: 11. DNA for the CDR3: TGTGCCTGGAGTGTACAGCAGGGGGACTTTTTTGGAAACACCATATATTTT. This gives the protein CAWSVQQGDFFGNTIYF.

This rearrangement joins TRBV4-2 to TRBJ1-1; 7 bases are shared with TRBD1. CDR3 length: 17 amino acids. The junction had 9 bases not matched to a gene; V was cut back by 0 bases and J by 2 bases. The germline CDR1 and CDR2 sequences are LGHNA and YNFKEQ. The CDR3 DNA follows: TGTGCCAGCAGCCAAGAAGGCGTGGGACAGCTAAACACTGAAGCTTTCTTT. As protein: CASSQEGVGQLNTEAFF.

V usage is TRBV7-9 and J usage is TRBJ2-3, with a weak D call TRBD2 (5 bases). CDR3 size: 14 residues. Germline values: CDR1 SEHNR, CDR2 FQNEAQ (reference sequence). V lost 8 bases to trimming and J lost 1 base, with 13 bases between them. The CDR3: CASHQRERTDTQYF. The CDR3 DNA reads as TGTGCCAGCCATCAAAGGGAGCGCACAGATACGCAGTATTTT.

This chain connects TRBV5-1 to TRBJ1-2; 7 positions agree with TRBD1. V lost 4 bases, J lost 1 base, and 4 bases stayed unmatched. CDR1 SGHRS and CDR2 YFSETQ come from the germline V gene. The CDR3 sequence is 14 residues long. The CDR3 loop reads CASSGGTDNYGYTF. The CDR3 DNA sequence: TGCGCCAGCAGCGGGGGGACAGATAACTATGGCTACACCTTC. Full variable domain (missing parts from reference TRBV5-1 and TRBJ1-2): KAGVTQTPRYLIKTRGQQVTLSCSPISGHRSVSWYQQTPGQGLQFLFEYFSETQRNKGNFPGRFSGRQFSNSRSEMNVSTLELGDSALYLCASSGGTDNYGYTFGSGTRLTVV.

J is TRBJ1-4 and V is TRBV19; 7 bases line up with TRBD1. The CDR3 runs 15 residues. Germline values: CDR1 LNHDA, CDR2 SQIVND (reference sequence). With 3 bases clipped from V and 8 bases from J, the junction kept 9 bases outside the gene matches. Here the CDR3 DNA reads TGTGCCAGTAGTATGACAGGGAAGGAGCAGGAAAAACTGTTTTTT. Translated, it gives CASSMTGKEQEKLFF.

The chain combines TRBV6-1 with TRBJ1-1; 8 bases map to TRBD1. V lost 11 bases and J lost 12; bases outside the gene matches: 8. The CDR3 is 10 amino acids. Germline V lookup: CDR1 MNHNS, CDR2 SASEGT. The CDR3 DNA reads TGTGCCCACTCAGGGGGCTTGCCTTTCTTT. The encoded protein is CAHSGGLPFF.